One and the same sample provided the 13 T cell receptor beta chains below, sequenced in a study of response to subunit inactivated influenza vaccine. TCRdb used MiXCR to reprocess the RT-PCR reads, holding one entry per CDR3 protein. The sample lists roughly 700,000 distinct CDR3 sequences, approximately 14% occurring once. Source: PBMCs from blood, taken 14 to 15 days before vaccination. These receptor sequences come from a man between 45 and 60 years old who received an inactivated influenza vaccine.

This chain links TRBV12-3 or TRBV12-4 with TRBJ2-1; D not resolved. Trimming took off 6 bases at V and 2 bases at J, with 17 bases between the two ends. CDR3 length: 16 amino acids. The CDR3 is CASSLSASGAYNEQFF. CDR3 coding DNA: TGTGCCAGCAGCCTCTCCGCGTCTGGAGCCTACAATGAGCAGTTCTTC.

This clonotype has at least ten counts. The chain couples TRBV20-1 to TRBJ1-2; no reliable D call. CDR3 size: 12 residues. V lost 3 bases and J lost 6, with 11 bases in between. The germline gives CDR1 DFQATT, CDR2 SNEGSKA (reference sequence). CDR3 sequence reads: CSASKGLDGYTF. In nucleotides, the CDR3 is TGCAGTGCTAGCAAAGGACTGGATGGCTACACCTTC.

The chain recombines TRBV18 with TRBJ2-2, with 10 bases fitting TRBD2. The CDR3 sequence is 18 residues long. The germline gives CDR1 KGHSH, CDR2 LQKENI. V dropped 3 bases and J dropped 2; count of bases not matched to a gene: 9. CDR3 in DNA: TGTGCCAGCTCACCGAACCGAGCGGGAGGGCCAAACACCGGGGAGCTGTTTTTT. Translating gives CASSPNRAGGPNTGELFF.

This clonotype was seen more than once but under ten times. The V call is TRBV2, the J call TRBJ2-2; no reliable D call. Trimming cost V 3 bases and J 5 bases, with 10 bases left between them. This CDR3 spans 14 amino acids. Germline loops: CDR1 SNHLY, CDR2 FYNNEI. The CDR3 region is CASSDYQPTGELFF. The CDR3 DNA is TGTGCCAGCAGTGACTACCAACCAACCGGGGAGCTGTTTTTT.

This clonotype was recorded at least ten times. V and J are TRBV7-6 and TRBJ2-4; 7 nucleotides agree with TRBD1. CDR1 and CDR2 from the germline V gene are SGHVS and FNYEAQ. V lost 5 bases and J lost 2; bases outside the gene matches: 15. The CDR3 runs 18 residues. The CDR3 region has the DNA TGTGCCAGCAGCCCCCTACTCGGACAGGAAAAGACCAAAAACATTCAGTACTTC. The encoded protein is CASSPLLGQEKTKNIQYF.

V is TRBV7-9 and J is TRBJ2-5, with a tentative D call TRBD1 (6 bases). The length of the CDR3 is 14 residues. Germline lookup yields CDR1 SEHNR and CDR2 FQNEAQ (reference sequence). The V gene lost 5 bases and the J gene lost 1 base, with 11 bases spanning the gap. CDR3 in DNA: TGTGCCAGCAGCAACAGGGCCATCCAAGAGACCCAGTACTTC. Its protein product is CASSNRAIQETQYF.

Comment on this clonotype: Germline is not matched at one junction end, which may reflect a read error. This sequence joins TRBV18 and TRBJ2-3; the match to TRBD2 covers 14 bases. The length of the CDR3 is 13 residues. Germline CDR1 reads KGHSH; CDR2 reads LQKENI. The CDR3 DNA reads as TGTGCCAGCTCCCTCGCTGGGACTAGCGGGAGACATTTT. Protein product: CASSLAGTSGRHF.

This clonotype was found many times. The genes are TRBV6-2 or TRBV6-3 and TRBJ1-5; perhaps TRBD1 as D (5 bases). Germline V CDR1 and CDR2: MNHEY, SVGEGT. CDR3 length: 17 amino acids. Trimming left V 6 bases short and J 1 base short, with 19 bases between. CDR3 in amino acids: CASSPTTGRVSNQPQHF. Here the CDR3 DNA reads TGTGCCAGCAGCCCTACCACCGGCAGGGTGAGCAATCAGCCCCAGCATTTT.

The CDR3 reads CASSVHWTGYEQYF. The CDR3 nucleotides are TGTGCCAGCAGCGTACATTGGACAGGGTACGAGCAGTACTTC. This sequence joins TRBV9 and TRBJ2-7; 8 bases fit TRBD1. After removal of 1 base from V and 4 bases from J, the junction contained 4 bases not matched to a gene. Per germline, CDR1 SGDLS and CDR2 YYNGEE. The CDR3 has 14 residues.

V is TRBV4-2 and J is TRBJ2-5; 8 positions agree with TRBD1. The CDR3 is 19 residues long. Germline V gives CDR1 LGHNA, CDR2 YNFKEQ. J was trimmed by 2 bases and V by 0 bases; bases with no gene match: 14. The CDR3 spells CASSQEGTGLTGPQETQYF. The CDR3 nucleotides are TGTGCCAGCAGCCAAGAAGGGACAGGCTTAACGGGGCCTCAAGAGACCCAGTACTTC.

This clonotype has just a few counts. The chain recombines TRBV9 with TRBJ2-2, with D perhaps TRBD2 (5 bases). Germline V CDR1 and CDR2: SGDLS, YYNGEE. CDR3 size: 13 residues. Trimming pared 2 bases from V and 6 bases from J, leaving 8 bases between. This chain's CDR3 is CASSVGSSGELFF. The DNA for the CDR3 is TGTGCCAGCAGCGTTGGGAGTTCCGGGGAGCTGTTTTTT.

CDR3 residues: CASSSYSTGSKNIQYF. In nucleotides, the CDR3 is TGTGCCAGCAGCTCCTATTCGACAGGGTCTAAAAACATTCAGTACTTC. The chain joins TRBV13 to TRBJ2-4, with 7 bases that match TRBD1. This CDR3 has 16 amino acids. Trimming at V came to 4 bases and at J to 4 bases, leaving 10 bases not matched to a gene. Per germline, CDR1 PRHDT and CDR2 FYEKMQ (reference sequence).

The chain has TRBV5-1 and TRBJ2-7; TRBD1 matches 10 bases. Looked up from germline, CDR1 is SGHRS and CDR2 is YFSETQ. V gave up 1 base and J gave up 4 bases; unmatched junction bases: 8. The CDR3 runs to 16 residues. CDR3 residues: CASSLLPGQGEYEQYF. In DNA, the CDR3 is TGCGCCAGCAGCTTGCTTCCAGGACAGGGGGAATACGAGCAGTACTTC.